These 20 T cell receptor beta chains share one sample of origin, sequenced in a study of blood T cell repertoires in COVID-19. Sequenced by immunoSEQ multiplex PCR; TCRdb stores in-frame clones only, minus some. This table holds about 240,000 clones, over 65% found once. The specimen sequenced was peripheral blood. These receptors were obtained from a woman aged 80 or older with acute or convalescent COVID-19.

Remarks on this clone: At the DNA level, this CDR3 is encoded by other sequences in the same sample as well. The chain is built from TRBV4-1 and TRBJ2-5; a weak D match, TRBD1 (6 bases). The V and J ends lost 1 base and 4 bases respectively, with 7 bases between them. The CDR3 has 13 residues. CDR1 and CDR2 from the germline V gene are MGHRA and YSYEKL. CDR3 DNA sequence: TGCGCCAGCAGCCAAGCCAGGGGAGAGACCCAGTACTTC. Protein: CASSQARGETQYF.

V usage is TRBV9 and J usage is TRBJ1-1; D call uncertain. This CDR3 has 15 amino acids. CDR1 and CDR2 from the germline V gene are SGDLS and YYNGEE. V was clipped by 4 bases and J by 0 bases, with 13 bases between them. The CDR3, as DNA: TGTGCCAGCAGCCCTAGGGAGTACATGAACACTGAAGCTTTCTTT. Protein sequence: CASSPREYMNTEAFF.

The chain is built from TRBV27 and TRBJ2-2; 9 bases line up with TRBD2. The germline CDR1 and CDR2 sequences are MNHEY and SMNVEV (reference sequence). The CDR3 sequence is 16 residues long. The V segment lost 4 bases and the J segment 5 bases; nucleotides outside the gene matches: 8. The CDR3, as DNA: TGTGCCAGCAGTTCCCTCCCGGGACTAGCAACCGGGGAGCTGTTTTTT. Its translation is CASSSLPGLATGELFF.

The J gene is TRBJ2-1, the V gene TRBV29-1; the match to TRBD2 covers 7 bases. Germline CDR1 and CDR2: SQVTM and ANQGSEA. The V segment lost 7 bases and the J segment 1 base; nucleotides outside the gene matches: 7. CDR3 length equals 14 residues. DNA of the CDR3: TGCAGCGGATACGGAGCGGGATCCTACAATGAGCAGTTCTTC. Translation: CSGYGAGSYNEQFF.

In its sample, this clone was seen a few times. V usage is TRBV30 and J usage is TRBJ1-1; D is possibly TRBD1 (6 bases). CDR3 size: 15 residues. Germline V gene data show CDR1 as GTSNPN and CDR2 as SVGIG (reference sequence). V shed 1 base and J shed 1 base, with 13 bases lying between them. The CDR3 is CAWSALGGANTEAFF. The CDR3, as DNA: TGTGCCTGGAGTGCTTTAGGGGGGGCGAACACTGAAGCTTTCTTT. Full variable domain (outside the CDR3, taken from reference TRBV30 and TRBJ1-1): SQTIHQWPATLVQPVGSPLSLECTVEGTSNPNLYWYRQAAGRGLQLLFYSVGIGQISSEVPQNLSASRPQDRQFILSSKKLLLSDSGFYLCAWSALGGANTEAFFGQGTRLTVV.

This chain connects TRBV7-2 to TRBJ2-3; TRBD2 aligns across 14 bases. From germline, CDR1 is SGHTA and CDR2 FQGNSA. The V and J ends lost 5 bases and 2 bases, in that order; junction bases with no gene match: 9. The length of the CDR3 is 18 residues. The CDR3 coding sequence is TGTGCCAGCAGCCCAGGGGGACTAGCGGGGGTCCTCACAGATACGCAGTATTTT. Its protein product is CASSPGGLAGVLTDTQYF.

The chain employs TRBV10-1 and TRBJ2-1; tentative D call: TRBD2 (6 bases). CDR1 WNHNN and CDR2 SYGVQD come from the germline V gene (reference sequence). V lost 8 bases and J 0 bases, leaving 14 bases between the germline ends. The length of the CDR3 is 15 residues. For the CDR3, the DNA is TGCGCCAGCCGAGCGAGGGGAGGCTCCTACAATGAGCAGTTCTTC. This codes for CASRARGGSYNEQFF.

The J gene is TRBJ2-3, the V gene TRBV6-2 or TRBV6-3; 7 bases are shared with TRBD2. The CDR3 length is 18 residues. Unmatched junction bases numbered 12, after V lost 2 bases and J lost 1 base. Germline V lookup: CDR1 MNHEY, CDR2 SVGEGT. This CDR3 is CASSYPNPGLGGTDTQYF. The CDR3 DNA follows: TGTGCCAGCAGTTACCCAAATCCTGGACTAGGGGGCACAGATACGCAGTATTTT.

The chain combines TRBV11-3 with TRBJ1-4, with 9 positions matching TRBD1. Germline V gene sequence: CDR1 SGHNT, CDR2 YENEEA. J was trimmed by 6 bases and V by 5 bases; bases with no gene match: 7. The CDR3 sequence is 15 residues long. The CDR3: CASSPRQGGYEKLFF. CDR3 DNA sequence: TGTGCCAGCAGCCCGCGACAGGGGGGATATGAAAAACTGTTTTTT.

The chain employs TRBV6-4 and TRBJ2-1; 11 positions agree with TRBD2. The germline V gene encodes CDR1 MRHNA and CDR2 SNTAGT. The V gene end was trimmed by 5 bases and the J gene end by 3 bases; junction bases not matched to a gene: 3. The CDR3 loop spans 15 amino acids. Here the CDR3 reads CASSSGTSGYNEQFF. Written as DNA, the CDR3 is TGTGCCAGCAGTTCCGGGACTAGCGGCTACAATGAGCAGTTCTTC.

The chain couples TRBV6-5 to TRBJ2-2; the match to TRBD1 covers 9 bases. There are 14 residues in the CDR3. Germline CDR1 MNHEY, CDR2 SVGAGI. Trimming took 8 bases from V and 7 from J; bases not matched to a gene: 8. CDR3: CASSGQGRIGELFF. CDR3 nucleotide sequence: TGTGCCAGCTCCGGACAGGGGCGGATCGGGGAGCTGTTTTTT.

The V gene is TRBV2, the J gene TRBJ2-5, with TRBD1 matching 11 bases. This CDR3 has 15 amino acids. In germline, CDR1 is SNHLY, CDR2 FYNNEI. Losses at the gene ends were 5 bases for V and 5 bases for J; bases not matched to a gene: 7. CDR3 nucleotides: TGTGCCAGCAGTCCGGACAGGGGGCGGCGGGAGACCCAGTACTTC. Its protein product is CASSPDRGRRETQYF.

The chain links TRBV9 to TRBJ1-5; 7 bases are shared with TRBD1. Germline V lookup: CDR1 SGDLS, CDR2 YYNGEE. CDR3 length: 14 residues. V lost 3 bases to trimming and J lost 4 bases; unmatched junction nucleotides: 4. The CDR3 DNA reads TGTGCCAGCAGCGGGGGACAGCCTAATCAGCCCCAGCATTTT. The encoded protein is CASSGGQPNQPQHF.

This chain uses TRBV3-1 (or the pseudogene TRBV3-2) with TRBJ2-5, with TRBD1 identical over 8 bases. Germline CDR1 is LGHDT and CDR2 is YNNKEL (reference sequence). V dropped 6 bases and J dropped 2; count of bases not matched to a gene: 8. The CDR3 has 15 residues. As DNA, the CDR3 is TGTGCCAGCAGGTCCGGGACAGGTCTACAAGAGACCCAGTACTTC. The encoded protein is CASRSGTGLQETQYF.

J is TRBJ2-3 and V is TRBV10-3; D possibly corresponds to TRBD1 (6 bases). CDR1 ENHRY and CDR2 SYGVKD come from the germline V gene. The ends were cut back, 3 bases at V and 5 bases at J, with 15 bases in the middle. The length of the CDR3 is 15 residues. For the CDR3, the DNA is TGTGCCATCAGTGATCCAGGGCGAGGGGGAGATACGCAGTATTTT. This codes for CAISDPGRGGDTQYF.

V is TRBV5-1 and J is TRBJ2-2; D ambiguous. The CDR3 consists of 15 residues. V shed 1 base and J shed 4 bases, with 11 bases lying between them. Germline CDR1 SGHRS, CDR2 YFSETQ. CDR3 nucleotides: TGCGCCAGCAGCTTGATGAGCCGCGGCACCGGGGAGCTGTTTTTT. Translation gives CASSLMSRGTGELFF.

The rearrangement links TRBV27 to TRBJ1-3, with D unclear. V was cut by 6 bases and J by 4 bases, with 7 bases left in between. This CDR3 spans 12 amino acids. Germline V gives CDR1 MNHEY, CDR2 SMNVEV (reference sequence). CDR3 amino acids: CASRSPGNTIYF. CDR3 nucleotides: TGTGCCAGCAGGTCCCCGGGAAACACCATATATTTT.

This clone came up once. The junction does not match germline at one end; this may be a read error. CDR3 DNA: TGTGCCAGCAGCCGGGACAGTGGTAGCAATCGGCCCCAGCATTTT. The encoded protein is CASSRDSGSNRPQHF. The chain couples TRBV2 to TRBJ1-5; TRBD1 aligns across 7 bases. This CDR3 is built from 15 residues. The germline CDR1 and CDR2 sequences are SNHLY and FYNNEI.

This clone showed up just once. V gene TRBV11-2 combines with J gene TRBJ2-1; 8 positions agree with TRBD2. The CDR3 covers 15 residues. Germline CDR1 is SGHAT and CDR2 is FQNNGV. The ends lost 7 bases at V and 4 bases at J; junction bases unmatched: 9. The CDR3 DNA reads TGTGCCAGCACCCTCGGAGCGGGAGTATACAATGAGCAGTTCTTC. It translates to CASTLGAGVYNEQFF.

V and J are TRBV4-3 and TRBJ2-1; maybe TRBD1 (5 bases). V lost 5 bases, J lost 0 bases, and 17 bases lay in between. Germline CDR1 reads LGHNA; CDR2 reads YSLEER. The CDR3 contains 17 residues. CDR3: CASSKNPRAYSYNEQFF. CDR3 coding DNA: TGCGCCAGCAGCAAAAACCCCAGGGCCTACTCCTACAATGAGCAGTTCTTC.